The source of this TCR beta chain is a study of cytomegalovirus exposure and HLA in healthy donors. Study conclusions and caveats: TCR beta V- and J-gene trimming, according to a later analysis, was linked to a missense DCLRE1C variant. In a later analysis, CMV-associated beta chains were mostly HLA-associated, it appeared. The CMV antigen specificity of three CMV-associated chains was confirmed through in vitro analysis. Segments of the TCR beta V type were, in most cases, productive about 87% or about 30% of the time in an earlier analysis.

CDR3 length equals 14 residues. V lost 4 bases and J lost 3; bases outside the gene matches: 3. CDR1 is MDHEN, CDR2 SYDVKM, per germline. A remark on this clone: Its antigen is not identified.

The PCR was carried out with 60 Vbeta primers and 13 Jbeta primers. The method was immunoSEQ multiplex PCR; TCRdb's version includes in-frame clones alone and lacks a portion of them. The repertoire includes some 110,000 clones, 79% of them detected once, and 3.5% to 5% sits in the top ten. The sequence came from a man younger than 45 in good health and CMV-seropositive. Sequencing was done on a sample of PBMCs. The rearrangement uses TRBV28 and TRBJ1-5, with 7 bases lining up with TRBD1. This CDR3 is CASSSQGFNQPQHF. In nucleotides, the CDR3 is TGTGCCAGCAGTTCACAGGGGTTCAATCAGCCCCAGCATTTT.